The subject of this entry is one T cell receptor beta chain. Antigen specificity is unknown. CDR1 is MRHNA and CDR2 is SNTAGT in the germline V gene. Trimming pared 3 bases from V and 0 bases from J, leaving 5 bases between. This CDR3 region has 13 residues. Method: immunoSEQ multiplex PCR; TCRdb's copy keeps in-frame clones and lacks some. The table lists tens of thousands of clones, around 88% of them singletons. The data were taken from a study of T cells in localized non-small cell lung cancer. General study results and limits: Uninvolved adjacent lung showed peak T cell clonality, exceeding tumor.

The chain uses TRBV6-4 and TRBJ1-1, with D hard to call. The sequence was obtained from a woman between 35 and 75 years old with stage I lung adenocarcinoma. The sequences come from peripheral blood, collected before any cancer treatment. The CDR3 is CASSDGVNTEAFF. The CDR3 region has the DNA TGTGCCAGCAGTGATGGGGTGAACACTGAAGCTTTCTTT.